This T cell receptor beta chain was captured in a study of CD8 T cells in Susac syndrome. In the case of this clonotype: Its cognate antigen is unknown.

The CDR3 runs to 16 residues. Germline V gene lookup returns CDR1 SGHVS and CDR2 FNYEAQ. The junction had 12 bases not matched to a gene; V was cut back by 2 bases and J by 6 bases. Study results and caveats: A relatively small number of individuals underwent TCR sequencing and HLA analysis.

The multiple sclerosis controls were treatment-naive patients with relapsing-remitting disease that was stable or active. An amount of RNA that ranged from roughly 0.5 to 1 ug was reverse transcribed with random hexamers. The CDR3 of TCR beta was amplified by immunoSEQ multiplex PCR across 54 Vbeta and 13 Jbeta. TCRdb itself ran the immunoSEQ multiplex PCR reads through MiXCR, one entry per CDR3 protein. The table shows a few hundred thousand distinct CDR3 sequences, with about 85% occurring only once. The sample taken for sequencing was CD8+ T cells from PBMCs. The V and J genes are TRBV7-6 and TRBJ2-7; 8 nucleotides match TRBD1. The clonotype was recovered from a human donor with multiple sclerosis. Here the CDR3 reads CASSLTPGQGGLEQYF. CDR3 DNA sequence: TGTGCCAGCAGCTTAACCCCTGGACAGGGAGGTCTCGAGCAGTACTTC.